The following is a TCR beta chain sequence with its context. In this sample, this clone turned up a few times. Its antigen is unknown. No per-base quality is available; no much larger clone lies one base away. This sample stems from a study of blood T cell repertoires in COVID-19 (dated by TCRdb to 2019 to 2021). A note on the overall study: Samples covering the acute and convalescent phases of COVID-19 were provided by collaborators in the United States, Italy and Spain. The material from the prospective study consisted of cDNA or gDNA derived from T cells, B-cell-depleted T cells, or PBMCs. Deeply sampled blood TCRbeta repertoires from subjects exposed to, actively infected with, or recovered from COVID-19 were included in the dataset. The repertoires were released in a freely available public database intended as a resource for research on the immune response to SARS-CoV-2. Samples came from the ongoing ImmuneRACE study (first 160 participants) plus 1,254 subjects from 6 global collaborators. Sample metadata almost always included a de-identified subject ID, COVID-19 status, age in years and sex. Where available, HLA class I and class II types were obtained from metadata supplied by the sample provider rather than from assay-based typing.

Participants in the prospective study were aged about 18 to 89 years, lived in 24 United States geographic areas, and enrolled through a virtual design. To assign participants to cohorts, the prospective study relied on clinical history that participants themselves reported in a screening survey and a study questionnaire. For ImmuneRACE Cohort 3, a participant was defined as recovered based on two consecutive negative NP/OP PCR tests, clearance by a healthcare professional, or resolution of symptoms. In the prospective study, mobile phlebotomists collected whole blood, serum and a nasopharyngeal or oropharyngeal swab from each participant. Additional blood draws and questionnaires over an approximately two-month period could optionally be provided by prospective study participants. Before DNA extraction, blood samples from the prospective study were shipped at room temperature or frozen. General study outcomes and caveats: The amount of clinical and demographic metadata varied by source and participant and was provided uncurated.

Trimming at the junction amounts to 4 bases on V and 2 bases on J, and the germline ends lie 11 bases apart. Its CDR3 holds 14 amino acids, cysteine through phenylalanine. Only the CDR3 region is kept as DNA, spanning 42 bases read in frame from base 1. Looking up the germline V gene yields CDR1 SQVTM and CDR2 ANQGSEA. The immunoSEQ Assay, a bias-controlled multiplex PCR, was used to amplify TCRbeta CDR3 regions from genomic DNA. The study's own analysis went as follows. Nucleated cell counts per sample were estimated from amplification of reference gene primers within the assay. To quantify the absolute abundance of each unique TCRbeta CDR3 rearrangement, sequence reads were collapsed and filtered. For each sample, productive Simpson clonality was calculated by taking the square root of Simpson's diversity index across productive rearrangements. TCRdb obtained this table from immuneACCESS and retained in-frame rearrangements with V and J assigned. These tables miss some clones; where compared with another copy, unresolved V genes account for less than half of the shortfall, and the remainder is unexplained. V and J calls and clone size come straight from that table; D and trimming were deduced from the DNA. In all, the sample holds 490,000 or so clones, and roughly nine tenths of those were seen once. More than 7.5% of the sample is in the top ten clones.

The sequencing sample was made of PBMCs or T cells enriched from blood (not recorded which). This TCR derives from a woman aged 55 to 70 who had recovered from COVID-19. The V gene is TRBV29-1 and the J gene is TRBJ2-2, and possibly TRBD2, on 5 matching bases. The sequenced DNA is TGCAGCGTTGCGAAGAGCGGTAACACCGGGGAGCTGTTTTTT. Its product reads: CSVAKSGNTGELFF.